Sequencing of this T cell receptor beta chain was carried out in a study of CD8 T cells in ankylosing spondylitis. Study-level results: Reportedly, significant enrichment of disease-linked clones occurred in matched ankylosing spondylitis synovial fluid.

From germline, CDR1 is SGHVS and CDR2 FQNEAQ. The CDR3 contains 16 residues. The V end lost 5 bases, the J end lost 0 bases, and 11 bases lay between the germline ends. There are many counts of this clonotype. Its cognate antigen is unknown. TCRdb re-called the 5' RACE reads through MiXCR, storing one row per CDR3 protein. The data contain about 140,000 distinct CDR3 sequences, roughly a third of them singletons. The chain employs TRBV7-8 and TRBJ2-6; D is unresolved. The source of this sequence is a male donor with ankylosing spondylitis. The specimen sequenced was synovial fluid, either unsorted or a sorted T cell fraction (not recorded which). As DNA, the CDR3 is TGTGCCAGCAGCCCCTTCCAGCTCTCTGGGGCCAACGTCCTGACTTTC. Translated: CASSPFQLSGANVLTF.